This TCR beta chain was captured by sequencing in a study of blood T cell repertoires in COVID-19. Study summary: Sites in the United States, Italy and Spain provided acute and convalescent COVID-19 samples.

It was within 2 weeks before study entry that exposed participants met a COVID-19 case. With 4 bases removed from V and 0 bases from J, the gap between germline ends came to 15 bases. Germline V gives CDR1 MNHEY, CDR2 SMNVEV (reference sequence). CDR3 length: 17 amino acids. As processed by the authors: For nucleated cells, counts were estimated from reference gene primer amplification. Profiling relied on immunoSEQ multiplex PCR, and the TCRdb table lists in-frame clones only, not all of them. That table is the source of V, J and clone size, and D and trimming were worked out from the DNA. Of some 200,000 clones listed, 83% are singletons.

Sequenced: PBMCs or T cells enriched from blood (not recorded which). This chain uses TRBV27 with TRBJ1-4, with D hard to call. The sequence was collected from a woman aged 45-59 years who had been exposed to COVID-19. CDR3 residues: CASSSSPLAATNEKLFF. The CDR3 region has the DNA TGTGCCAGCAGTTCCTCCCCACTAGCGGCAACTAATGAAAAACTGTTTTTT.